These 29 T cell receptor beta chains were sequenced from one sample in a study of blood T cell repertoires in COVID-19. Libraries were prepared by immunoSEQ multiplex PCR; TCRdb keeps only in-frame clonotypes and omits some of them. The data show about 210,000 clones, approximately 86% seen once. Sequenced material: PBMCs or T cells enriched from blood (not recorded which). The receptors here all came from a young man with acute COVID-19.

The chain recombines TRBV28 with TRBJ1-2, with 8 bases aligning to TRBD1. The length of the CDR3 is 16 residues. The germline V gene has CDR1 MDHEN and CDR2 SYDVKM. J gave up 8 bases and V 6 bases, and 17 bases lay outside the gene matches. CDR3 residues: CASSPGQGYPPPGYTF. Here the CDR3 DNA reads TGTGCCAGCAGCCCTGGACAGGGTTACCCCCCGCCCGGCTACACCTTC.

CDR3 residues: CASSQEPLASYEQYF. CDR3 bases: TGCGCCAGCAGCCAAGAACCGCTAGCATCCTACGAGCAGTACTTC. The chain has TRBV4-3 and TRBJ2-7; D possibly corresponds to TRBD2 (5 bases). Trimming took off 0 bases at V and 1 base at J, with 10 bases between the two ends. The CDR3 has 15 amino acids. CDR1 and CDR2 from the germline V gene are LGHNA and YSLEER.

A remark on this clone: One end of the junction varies from germline; a read error may be responsible. The chain carries TRBV7-7 and TRBJ2-5; tentative D call: TRBD1 (5 bases). The germline CDR1 and CDR2 sequences are SSHAT and FNYEAQ (reference sequence). The CDR3 is made up of 14 amino acids. DNA for the CDR3: TGTGCTAGCAGCTTAGGGCCAGGGAAAGAGACCCAGTACTTC. It codes for CASSLGPGKETQYF.

This sequence joins TRBV28 and TRBJ2-7; possible D gene TRBD2, 5 bases. Looked up from germline, CDR1 is MDHEN and CDR2 is SYDVKM. The CDR3 is made up of 16 amino acids. Trimming stripped 5 bases from V and 5 bases from J, with 22 bases between. This chain's CDR3 is CASSGRETRITDEQYF. The CDR3 nucleotides read TGTGCCAGCAGTGGAAGGGAGACCCGCATAACGGACGAGCAGTACTTC.

The CDR3 sequence is CASSARLQGRGEKLFF. The DNA of the CDR3 is TGTGCCAGCAGCGCACGTCTCCAGGGCAGGGGTGAAAAACTGTTTTTT. The V call is TRBV9, the J call TRBJ1-4, with D possibly TRBD1 on 6 matching bases. Germline V gene lookup returns CDR1 SGDLS and CDR2 YYNGEE. The CDR3 loop spans 16 amino acids. Trimming cost V 3 bases and J 7 bases, with 19 bases left between them.

The V and J genes are TRBV7-2 and TRBJ2-3, with 12 bases that match TRBD2. Germline assignment: CDR1 SGHTA and CDR2 FQGNSA. The CDR3 is made up of 16 amino acids. The V and J ends lost 5 bases and 2 bases, in that order; junction bases with no gene match: 5. In nucleotides, the CDR3 is TGTGCCAGCAGCCGGACTAGCGGGACACACACAGATACGCAGTATTTT. Translated: CASSRTSGTHTDTQYF.

The chain has TRBV13 and TRBJ2-7, with 9 bases aligning to TRBD2. CDR1 and CDR2 from the germline V gene are PRHDT and FYEKMQ (reference sequence). Trimming took 4 bases from V and 3 from J; bases not matched to a gene: 7. The CDR3 loop spans 15 amino acids. CDR3 nucleotide sequence: TGTGCCAGCAGCTCGAATAGCGGGAGCTTCTACGAGCAGTACTTC. Protein sequence: CASSSNSGSFYEQYF.

The chain carries TRBV30 and TRBJ1-5, with D perhaps matching TRBD1 (5 bases). Germline loops: CDR1 GTSNPN, CDR2 SVGIG (reference sequence). The CDR3 contains 13 residues. Trimming pared 3 bases from V and 7 bases from J, leaving 13 bases between. The DNA for the CDR3 is TGTGCCTGGAGCCGGGGGGTATCGCAGCCCCAGCATTTT. Residues: CAWSRGVSQPQHF.

The chain employs TRBV11-2 and TRBJ1-2, with D maybe TRBD1 (5 bases). V lost 1 base to trimming and J lost 4 bases, with 13 bases between them. The germline CDR1 and CDR2 sequences are SGHAT and FQNNGV. The CDR3 has 15 residues. This chain's CDR3 is CASSLAYTGLYGYTF. The CDR3 DNA is TGTGCCAGCAGCTTAGCATACACAGGTCTCTATGGCTACACCTTC.

This chain joins TRBV7-9 and TRBJ1-2; the match to TRBD1 covers 8 bases. Looked up from germline, CDR1 is SEHNR and CDR2 is FQNEAQ (reference sequence). The V gene end was trimmed by 5 bases and the J gene end by 8 bases; junction bases not matched to a gene: 7. The CDR3 is 13 amino acids. CDR3 loop: CASSPGQVAGYTF. DNA of the CDR3: TGTGCCAGCAGCCCGGGACAGGTGGCGGGCTACACCTTC.

This clone turned up a few times. The same CDR3 can be traced to other DNA sequences in this sample. J is TRBJ1-2 and V is TRBV28; D unresolved. The length of the CDR3 is 13 residues. Trimming pared 2 bases from V and 2 bases from J, leaving 6 bases between. Looked up from germline, CDR1 is MDHEN and CDR2 is SYDVKM. CDR3 amino acids: CASSLGGNYGYTF. In nucleotides, the CDR3 is TGTGCCAGCAGTTTAGGAGGGAACTATGGCTACACCTTC.

This clone occurred once. V usage is TRBV4-1 and J usage is TRBJ1-4; 9 nucleotides agree with TRBD1. V dropped 0 bases and J dropped 6; count of bases not matched to a gene: 5. In germline, CDR1 is MGHRA, CDR2 YSYEKL. The CDR3 loop spans 16 amino acids. The CDR3 DNA follows: TGCGCCAGCAGCCAAGACCAGACAGGGGGAGATGAAAAACTGTTTTTT. It yields the protein CASSQDQTGGDEKLFF.

This chain joins TRBV6-5 and TRBJ1-4; 9 bases align to TRBD1. There are 13 residues in the CDR3. The trim removed 5 bases at V and 13 bases at J, leaving 8 bases unmatched. Germline loops: CDR1 MNHEY, CDR2 SVGAGI. CDR3 nucleotide sequence: TGTGCCAGCAGTCCAGACAGGGGGAGGTCACTGTTTTTT. Its protein is CASSPDRGRSLFF.

This clone showed up just a few times. The chain combines TRBV7-9 with TRBJ2-1; D is perhaps TRBD2 (6 bases). Germline CDR1 and CDR2: SEHNR and FQNEAQ (reference sequence). V was cut by 5 bases and J by 6 bases, with 20 bases left in between. There are 16 residues in the CDR3. In DNA form, the CDR3 reads TGTGCCAGCAGCCCCATGCTCTCTGGGGGGACCAATGAGCAGTTCTTC. Protein sequence: CASSPMLSGGTNEQFF.

This CDR3 reads CASSSLGAGRDEQFF. The DNA for the CDR3 is TGTGCCAGCAGCTCTCTAGGGGCAGGGAGGGATGAGCAGTTCTTC. The genes are TRBV5-4 and TRBJ2-1; TRBD2 matches 7 bases. The length of the CDR3 is 15 residues. With 3 bases clipped from V and 8 bases from J, the junction kept 11 bases outside the gene matches. Germline V CDR1 and CDR2: SGHNT, YYREEE (reference sequence).

This chain joins TRBV7-9 and TRBJ2-2; 14 nucleotides match TRBD2. Germline-derived CDR1 and CDR2 are SEHNR and FQNEAQ (reference sequence). The CDR3 extends over 17 amino acids. V shed 4 bases, J shed 5 bases, and the junction held 6 bases outside the gene matches. CDR3 bases: TGTGCCAGCAGCTCAGGGACTAGCGGGAGATTTACCGGGGAGCTGTTTTTT. Its translation: CASSSGTSGRFTGELFF.

The chain couples TRBV27 to TRBJ2-5; D possibly corresponds to TRBD1 (6 bases). The V end lost 2 bases, the J end lost 1 base, and 11 bases lay between the germline ends. Germline assignment: CDR1 MNHEY and CDR2 SMNVEV (reference sequence). CDR3 size: 15 residues. CDR3 DNA sequence: TGTGCCAGCAGTTTACTACAGGGCGGCCAAGAGACCCAGTACTTC. It codes for CASSLLQGGQETQYF.

This chain joins TRBV19 and TRBJ2-3; D possibly corresponds to TRBD1 (6 bases). The CDR3 length is 13 residues. Trimming took off 8 bases at V and 0 bases at J, with 9 bases between the two ends. The germline V gene has CDR1 LNHDA and CDR2 SQIVND (reference sequence). CDR3 DNA sequence: TGTGCCAGTGGGACAAGAAGCACAGATACGCAGTATTTT. Translated: CASGTRSTDTQYF.

The CDR3 nucleotides read TGTGCCAGTAGTTTCGGGACAGGGGGCCCCCGGGAAGCTTTCTTT. It is translated as CASSFGTGGPREAFF. This chain links TRBV19 with TRBJ1-1; 12 bases are a match to TRBD1. V lost 5 bases and J lost 8; bases outside the gene matches: 9. The germline V gene encodes CDR1 LNHDA and CDR2 SQIVND (reference sequence). The CDR3 runs 15 residues.

The chain has TRBV27 and TRBJ2-1; 9 bases match TRBD2. The J segment lost 4 bases and the V segment lost 1 base, leaving 5 bases of the junction unmatched. The germline V gene has CDR1 MNHEY and CDR2 SMNVEV (reference sequence). There are 16 residues in the CDR3. The CDR3 loop reads CASSLLVAGVYNEQFF. The CDR3 DNA reads as TGTGCCAGCAGTTTATTAGTAGCGGGAGTTTACAATGAGCAGTTCTTC.

This chain links TRBV27 with TRBJ2-2; 11 bases map to TRBD2. This CDR3 spans 17 amino acids. The germline gives CDR1 MNHEY, CDR2 SMNVEV (reference sequence). V trimming: 3 bases; J trimming: 0 bases; junction bases outside the gene matches: 3. The CDR3 reads CASSFRGLAANTGELFF. The CDR3 DNA follows: TGTGCCAGCAGTTTTCGGGGACTAGCGGCGAACACCGGGGAGCTGTTTTTT.

The chain has TRBV3-1 (or the pseudogene TRBV3-2) and TRBJ1-2; no clear D. Germline CDR1 LGHDT, CDR2 YNNKEL (reference sequence). The CDR3 has 11 residues. Trimming took off 3 bases at V and 8 bases at J, with 7 bases between the two ends. The CDR3 sequence: CASSQGDGYTF. CDR3 coding DNA: TGTGCCAGCAGCCAGGGAGACGGCTACACCTTC.

This chain joins TRBV7-2 and TRBJ1-1; 8 bases align to TRBD1. Germline-derived CDR1 and CDR2 are SGHTA and FQGNSA. V shed 5 bases, J shed 4 bases, and the junction held 6 bases outside the gene matches. There are 14 residues in the CDR3. The CDR3 region has the DNA TGTGCCAGCAGCGGATTGACAGGGGTCACTGAAGCTTTCTTT. Protein product: CASSGLTGVTEAFF.

This sequence joins TRBV5-5 and TRBJ2-3; 7 bases line up with TRBD2. CDR3 length: 15 amino acids. V lost 1 base and J lost 3; bases outside the gene matches: 5. CDR1 SGHKS and CDR2 YYEKEE come from the germline V gene (reference sequence). The CDR3 nucleotides read TGTGCCAGCAGCTTGAGGCGGGAGAGTACAGATACGCAGTATTTT. Translation: CASSLRRESTDTQYF.

The chain recombines TRBV18 with TRBJ1-5; tentatively, D is TRBD1 (5 bases). V lost 4 bases and J lost 4, with 8 bases in between. Per germline, CDR1 KGHSH and CDR2 LQKENI. This CDR3 has 13 residues. CDR3 amino acids: CASSQYRNQPQHF. The CDR3 DNA follows: TGTGCCAGCTCACAGTACAGGAATCAGCCCCAGCATTTT.

The chain recombines TRBV6-4 with TRBJ2-7, with TRBD1 matching over 7 bases. Trimming took 0 bases from V and 0 from J; bases not matched to a gene: 5. The CDR3 loop spans 16 amino acids. Germline V lookup: CDR1 MRHNA, CDR2 SNTAGT. CDR3 sequence reads: CASSDSERDSSYEQYF. The CDR3 DNA is TGTGCCAGCAGTGACTCGGAAAGGGACAGCTCCTACGAGCAGTACTTC.

CDR3 DNA: TGTGCCAGCAGTGCCCTACAGGGGGCAACTAATGAAAAACTGTTTTTT. Translated: CASSALQGATNEKLFF. This chain links TRBV27 with TRBJ1-4, with 8 positions matching TRBD1. From germline, CDR1 is MNHEY and CDR2 SMNVEV (reference sequence). The CDR3 is made up of 16 amino acids. V dropped 5 bases and J dropped 0; count of bases not matched to a gene: 5. Together with reference TRBV27 and TRBJ1-4, the CDR3 gives the full variable domain: EAQVTQNPRYLITVTGKKLTVTCSQNMNHEYMSWYRQDPGLGLRQIYYSMNVEVTDKGDVPEGYKVSRKEKRNFPLILESPSPNQTSLYFCASSALQGATNEKLFFGSGTQLSVL.

This clone has more than one count but fewer than ten. This chain connects TRBV7-8 to TRBJ2-5; TRBD1 matches 8 bases. Trimming removed 1 base from V and 2 bases from J; junction bases left unmatched: 6. CDR1 and CDR2 (germline): SGHVS, FQNEAQ. This CDR3 has 16 amino acids. CDR3 amino acids: CASSLDRTGRQETQYF. The CDR3 region has the DNA TGTGCCAGCAGCTTAGACAGGACAGGGCGACAAGAGACCCAGTACTTC.

The rearrangement uses TRBV27 and TRBJ1-5, with 7 bases identical to TRBD1. The CDR3 length is 15 residues. V lost 5 bases and J lost 3; bases outside the gene matches: 7. The germline V gene encodes CDR1 MNHEY and CDR2 SMNVEV (reference sequence). CDR3 residues: CASSDPTGSNQPQHF. CDR3 DNA: TGTGCCAGCAGTGACCCGACAGGGTCCAATCAGCCCCAGCATTTT.